Shown below are 21 T cell receptor beta chains from a single sample sequenced in a study of blood T cell repertoires in COVID-19. Generated by immunoSEQ multiplex PCR, the TCRdb table keeps only in-frame clones and is missing some. The sample lists about 400,000 clones, about 89% occurring once. Sample: peripheral blood. The receptors come from a young woman with acute or convalescent COVID-19.

The CDR3 bases are TGTGCCAGCAGTTACTCGACAGGGACCTACGAGCAGTACTTC. It is translated as CASSYSTGTYEQYF. The chain is built from TRBV6-6 and TRBJ2-7; TRBD1 matches at 7 bases. Germline values: CDR1 MNHNY, CDR2 SVGAGI (reference sequence). Germline trimming cut 0 bases from V and 2 bases from J; bases unmatched to any gene: 1. The CDR3 is 14 residues long.

This clone was seen just once. The chain combines TRBV2 with TRBJ2-5; TRBD2 agrees at 8 bases. With V trimmed by 8 bases and J by 3 bases, 14 bases remained unmatched. Germline CDR1 reads SNHLY; CDR2 reads FYNNEI. CDR3 length equals 16 residues. Written as DNA, the CDR3 is TGTGCCAGCTCCAGGCGGGCTAGCGGGTTAAAAGAGACCCAGTACTTC. Its translation is CASSRRASGLKETQYF.

This chain connects TRBV2 to TRBJ1-5, with 9 bases lining up with TRBD1. The length of the CDR3 is 15 residues. The J segment lost 6 bases and the V segment lost 7 bases, leaving 10 bases of the junction unmatched. CDR1 is SNHLY and CDR2 is FYNNEI in the germline V gene. The DNA of the CDR3 is TGTGCCAGCAAGGGGGACAGGGCGAATGGTCAGCCCCAGCATTTT. Translation gives CASKGDRANGQPQHF.

The rearrangement links TRBV3-1 (or the pseudogene TRBV3-2) to TRBJ2-7; the D gene is possibly TRBD2 (5 bases). Per germline, CDR1 LGHDT and CDR2 YNNKEL (reference sequence). CDR3 length equals 11 residues. V was shortened by 6 bases and J by 2 bases, with 5 bases between the two germline ends. CDR3 sequence reads: CASRGAYEQYF. The CDR3 bases are TGTGCCAGCAGGGGAGCCTACGAGCAGTACTTC.

This rearrangement joins TRBV7-2 to TRBJ2-5, with a possible D match to TRBD2 (5 bases). The V gene's germline CDR1 is SGHTA and CDR2 FQGNSA. V was shortened by 2 bases and J by 3 bases, with 16 bases between the two germline ends. This CDR3 region has 16 residues. CDR3 sequence reads: CASSLSRGGAEETQYF. The CDR3 DNA is TGTGCCAGCAGCTTAAGTCGGGGTGGCGCTGAAGAGACCCAGTACTTC.

The gene calls are TRBV5-4 and TRBJ2-5, with D tentatively TRBD1 (5 bases). This CDR3 has 12 amino acids. The V gene's germline CDR1 is SGHNT and CDR2 YYREEE (reference sequence). The V end lost 7 bases, the J end lost 1 base, and 8 bases lay between the germline ends. The CDR3 DNA reads as TGTGCCAGCGGCAGGGTCCAAGAGACCCAGTACTTC. It codes for CASGRVQETQYF.

This clone was observed once. This sample includes further DNA sequences coding for the same CDR3. The chain is built from TRBV28 and TRBJ1-2; 7 bases agree with TRBD1. There are 12 residues in the CDR3. After removal of 9 bases from V and 4 bases from J, the junction contained 5 bases not matched to a gene. Germline V gene lookup returns CDR1 MDHEN and CDR2 SYDVKM. CDR3 coding DNA: TGTGCCAGTCGGACAGGCCTCTATGGCTACACCTTC. It encodes CASRTGLYGYTF.

The chain joins TRBV11-2 to TRBJ2-3; 10 bases line up with TRBD1. The V gene's germline CDR1 is SGHAT and CDR2 FQNNGV. V dropped 5 bases and J dropped 2; count of bases not matched to a gene: 4. The CDR3 contains 15 residues. The CDR3 sequence: CASSRQGAVTDTQYF. The DNA for the CDR3 is TGTGCCAGCAGCCGACAGGGGGCGGTCACAGATACGCAGTATTTT.

The chain links TRBV11-3 to TRBJ1-1, with 9 bases that match TRBD1. The germline gives CDR1 SGHNT, CDR2 YENEEA. Trimming removed 1 base from V and 3 bases from J; junction bases left unmatched: 3. The CDR3 runs to 15 residues. CDR3 amino acids: CASSLVRTGDTEAFF. Here the CDR3 DNA reads TGTGCCAGCAGCTTAGTCCGGACAGGGGACACTGAAGCTTTCTTT.

This clone has a handful of counts. The J gene is TRBJ2-7, the V gene TRBV19; 7 bases fit TRBD1. The CDR3 spans 15 residues. V lost 4 bases to trimming and J lost 0 bases; unmatched junction nucleotides: 6. The germline V gene has CDR1 LNHDA and CDR2 SQIVND (reference sequence). CDR3 bases: TGTGCCAGTAGTAACCGGGACAGAAGCTCCTACGAGCAGTACTTC. This encodes CASSNRDRSSYEQYF.

The chain joins TRBV20-1 to TRBJ2-3; 7 positions agree with TRBD1. Trimming cost V 3 bases and J 5 bases; bases outside gene matches: 8. CDR3 length: 14 residues. Germline CDR1 reads DFQATT; CDR2 reads SNEGSKA (reference sequence). CDR3 in amino acids: CSASRQGLKDTQYF. The CDR3 DNA reads TGCAGTGCTAGTCGACAGGGCCTAAAAGATACGCAGTATTTT.

DNA for the CDR3: TGTGCCAGCTCACCACAGGTCGGAGACTACCAAGAGACCCAGTACTTC. This codes for CASSPQVGDYQETQYF. V is TRBV18 and J is TRBJ2-5; D uncertain. Per germline, CDR1 KGHSH and CDR2 LQKENI. This CDR3 has 16 residues. Trimming cost V 1 base and J 0 bases, with 12 bases left between them.

The genes are TRBV7-2 and TRBJ2-1; 8 bases match TRBD1. V trimming: 1 base; J trimming: 4 bases; junction bases outside the gene matches: 3. The CDR3 is made up of 15 amino acids. Germline values: CDR1 SGHTA, CDR2 FQGNSA. The CDR3, as DNA: TGTGCCAGCAGCTTAGAATGGACAGGGTACAATGAGCAGTTCTTC. It specifies CASSLEWTGYNEQFF.

This clone occurred a few times. The chain is built from TRBV18 and TRBJ2-7, with 7 bases aligning to TRBD1. The CDR3 is 14 residues long. Germline CDR1 KGHSH, CDR2 LQKENI. Unmatched junction bases numbered 13, after V lost 6 bases and J lost 8 bases. The CDR3 bases are TGTGCCAGCTCGACCGGGACAGACGGGCCACAGCAGTACTTC. Its protein product is CASSTGTDGPQQYF.

The rearrangement links TRBV21-1 to TRBJ2-7; the table names TRBD1, a call not compared with the DNA. TRBV21-1 constitutes a pseudogene. The CDR3 totals 17 residues. CDR3 nucleotides: TGTGCCAGCAGCACCATAAGGGGGCAGCCGGAGTCCGACGAGCAGTACTTC. Residues: CASSTIRGQPESDEQYF.

This chain uses TRBV2 with TRBJ1-2, with 7 bases that match TRBD1. CDR1 and CDR2 from the germline V gene are SNHLY and FYNNEI. V was pared by 9 bases and J by 4 bases, with 8 bases of the junction left unmatched. This CDR3 region has 13 residues. In DNA form, the CDR3 reads TGTGCCAGTCATCACAGGGGCTCCTATGGCTACACCTTC. Its translation: CASHHRGSYGYTF.

The chain is built from TRBV28 and TRBJ2-1; TRBD1 matches 7 bases. Trimming at V came to 5 bases and at J to 7 bases, leaving 11 bases not matched to a gene. Germline V gene data show CDR1 as MDHEN and CDR2 as SYDVKM. CDR3 length equals 15 residues. The CDR3 region has the DNA TGTGCCAGCAGTAGGCCCTCGACAGGGAAGAATGAGCAGTTCTTC. Residues: CASSRPSTGKNEQFF. Looking up the rest from reference TRBV28 and TRBJ2-1 gives the full variable domain: DVKVTQSSRYLVKRTGEKVFLECVQDMDHENMFWYRQDPGLGLRLIYFSYDVKMKEKGDIPEGYSVSREKKERFSLILESASTNQTSMYLCASSRPSTGKNEQFFGPGTRLTVL.

CDR3 bases: TGTGCCAGCAGACCTCAGGGGGGAAGAACTGAAGCTTTCTTT. Its protein product is CASRPQGGRTEAFF. This chain joins TRBV28 and TRBJ1-1; 7 positions match TRBD1. The CDR3 runs to 14 residues. Germline V lookup: CDR1 MDHEN, CDR2 SYDVKM. The trim removed 6 bases at V and 5 bases at J, leaving 9 bases unmatched.

This rearrangement joins TRBV7-8 to TRBJ2-7; 10 bases align to TRBD2. Germline CDR1 and CDR2: SGHVS and FQNEAQ. The junction had 10 bases not matched to a gene; V was cut back by 5 bases and J by 6 bases. The CDR3 is 15 residues long. This CDR3 is CASSVTSGNPVEQYF. DNA for the CDR3: TGTGCCAGCAGCGTCACTAGCGGGAATCCGGTCGAGCAGTACTTC.

This clone has more than one count but fewer than ten. The chain has TRBV27 and TRBJ1-5; 7 positions match TRBD1. V was clipped by 2 bases and J by 6 bases; unmatched bases: 7. Germline values: CDR1 MNHEY, CDR2 SMNVEV (reference sequence). CDR3 length: 15 residues. CDR3 protein: CASSLRGGVGQPQHF. CDR3 DNA: TGTGCCAGCAGTTTAAGAGGGGGCGTCGGTCAGCCCCAGCATTTT.

The chain employs TRBV6-1 and TRBJ2-7; 7 nucleotides agree with TRBD1. Germline CDR1 is MNHNS and CDR2 is SASEGT. Germline trimming cut 2 bases from V and 3 bases from J; bases unmatched to any gene: 7. The CDR3 contains 15 residues. CDR3 loop: CASSEWSGQLYEQYF. CDR3 nucleotide sequence: TGTGCCAGCAGTGAATGGTCGGGACAGCTCTACGAGCAGTACTTC.